This T cell receptor beta chain is from a study of OX40 agonist ivuxolimab in advanced cancers. Across the whole study: Ivuxolimab, an agonist antibody against OX40 (CD134), was given to patients. Intravenous ivuxolimab was administered to patients every 2 weeks at 0.01 to 10 mg/kg. Allowance was made for prior anti-PD-1, anti-PD-L1 or anti-CTLA-4 therapy, and roughly 40% had some. Study-level points and caveats: Researchers report that CD8+ T cells had, on average, more expanded clones than CD4+.

This table comes from immunoSEQ multiplex PCR, and its TCRdb copy is limited to in-frame clones, with some not included. The sample yields roughly 40,000 clones, almost 85% seen once. CDR1 is KGHSH, CDR2 LQKENI, per germline. This CDR3 has 14 amino acids. Trimming cost V 3 bases and J 1 base, with 9 bases left between them. To note about this clone: The antigen is not known.

The rearrangement links TRBV18 to TRBJ1-1; possibly TRBD1 for D (5 bases). This receptor was identified in an adult with an advanced solid tumor such as melanoma, head and neck, liver or kidney cancer. This material consisted of CD4+ or CD8+ T cells sorted from blood, taken in a trial of the OX40 agonist ivuxolimab. CDR3 DNA: TGTGCCAGCTCACCCTTGGGGCAGAACACTGAAGCTTTCTTT. It codes for CASSPLGQNTEAFF.